Each of the 28 T cell receptor beta chains below was sequenced from the same sample in a study of T cells in Graves' hyperthyroidism and ophthalmopathy. TCR beta CDR3 sequences were amplified from RNA transcripts. Researchers ran a first-round RT-PCR on the TCR CDR3 using the HTBI primer set. From the multiplex PCR reads, TCRdb called clonotypes with MiXCR, one entry per CDR3 protein. Of some 250,000 distinct CDR3 sequences listed, over 12% are singletons. The sample comprised blood. The receptors were sampled from a woman in her 50s with Graves' hyperthyroidism that later progressed to Graves' ophthalmopathy.

This clonotype was observed a handful of times. The chain is built from TRBV5-6 and TRBJ2-7, with 14 nucleotides matching TRBD2. The length of the CDR3 is 16 residues. The germline V gene encodes CDR1 SGHDT and CDR2 YYEEEE. V lost 2 bases and J lost 3; bases outside the gene matches: 4. This chain's CDR3 is CASSFGLAGGVYEQYF. The DNA of the CDR3 is TGTGCCAGCAGCTTCGGACTAGCGGGGGGAGTCTACGAGCAGTACTTC. Full variable domain (outside the CDR3, taken from reference TRBV5-6 and TRBJ2-7): DAGVTQSPTHLIKTRGQQVTLRCSPKSGHDTVSWYQQALGQGPQFIFQYYEEEERQRGNFPDRFSGHQFPNYSSELNVNALLLGDSALYLCASSFGLAGGVYEQYFGPGTRLTVT.

Ten or more counts support this clonotype. This chain joins TRBV10-3 and TRBJ2-1; 11 bases agree with TRBD2. The V segment lost 6 bases and the J segment 2 bases; nucleotides outside the gene matches: 3. The length of the CDR3 is 15 residues. CDR1 and CDR2 from the germline V gene are ENHRY and SYGVKD. CDR3: CAISGTSGAYNEQFF. CDR3 DNA: TGTGCCATCAGCGGGACTAGCGGAGCCTACAATGAGCAGTTCTTC.

This clonotype was seen repeatedly, ten times or more. The rearrangement links TRBV20-1 to TRBJ2-1; the D gene is possibly TRBD2 (6 bases). Germline V gives CDR1 DFQATT, CDR2 SNEGSKA (reference sequence). V lost 6 bases and J 6 bases, leaving 18 bases between the germline ends. The CDR3 covers 14 residues. CDR3 in amino acids: CSATRGSGPNEQFF. The CDR3 DNA reads TGCAGTGCGACCCGGGGGAGCGGACCCAATGAGCAGTTCTTC.

V is TRBV10-3 and J is TRBJ1-5; unclear D gene. From germline, CDR1 is ENHRY and CDR2 SYGVKD. V was shortened by 6 bases and J by 3 bases, with 9 bases between the two germline ends. This CDR3 has 13 residues. The CDR3 loop is CAISQGPNQPQHF. CDR3 DNA: TGTGCCATCAGCCAAGGCCCCAATCAGCCCCAGCATTTT.

This clonotype was counted ten times or more. The chain couples TRBV19 to TRBJ1-1; D perhaps matches TRBD1 (6 bases). V lost 10 bases and J lost 4, with 16 bases in between. The CDR3 is 13 amino acids. Germline CDR1 and CDR2: LNHDA and SQIVND (reference sequence). The CDR3 DNA sequence: TGTGCCACTTACAGGGCCCCGGGCACTGAAGCTTTCTTT. Its translation: CATYRAPGTEAFF.

This clonotype was seen many times. The chain couples TRBV13 to TRBJ2-3; 12 nucleotides line up with TRBD2. With V trimmed by 4 bases and J by 3 bases, 8 bases remained unmatched. The germline V gene has CDR1 PRHDT and CDR2 FYEKMQ (reference sequence). This CDR3 spans 17 amino acids. The DNA for the CDR3 is TGTGCCAGCAGCTCCACCCATACTAGCGGGAGGACAGATACGCAGTATTTT. Residues: CASSSTHTSGRTDTQYF.

In this sample, this clonotype turned up many times. The genes are TRBV20-1 and TRBJ1-1; 10 nucleotides line up with TRBD1. Germline assignment: CDR1 DFQATT and CDR2 SNEGSKA (reference sequence). The V and J ends lost 3 bases and 5 bases, in that order; junction bases with no gene match: 12. The CDR3 length is 16 residues. DNA for the CDR3: TGCAGTGCTAGGGACAGGGGGAAAGGGGGAAAAACTGAAGCTTTCTTT. Protein sequence: CSARDRGKGGKTEAFF.

This clonotype appeared many times. The CDR3 DNA sequence: TGCAGTGCTAGAGCCGGTGTCTTAGAGACCCAGTACTTC. Protein sequence: CSARAGVLETQYF. The rearrangement joins TRBV20-1 to TRBJ2-5; D gene ambiguous. Trimming cost V 1 base and J 4 bases, with 10 bases left between them. This CDR3 is built from 13 residues. CDR1 and CDR2 from the germline V gene are DFQATT and SNEGSKA (reference sequence).

This clonotype has a count of ten or more. The genes are TRBV12-3 or TRBV12-4 and TRBJ2-2; D remains ambiguous. V gave up 6 bases and J gave up 1 base, with 6 bases separating them. The CDR3 has 13 amino acids. The CDR3 DNA reads TGTGCCAGCAGCCCGCAGAACACCGGGGAGCTGTTTTTT. Amino acid sequence: CASSPQNTGELFF.

The chain combines TRBV5-1 with TRBJ1-5; D might be TRBD1 (6 bases). Trimming took 2 bases from V and 3 from J, leaving 24 bases between them. CDR1 is SGHRS, CDR2 YFSETQ, per germline. The CDR3 has 19 amino acids. CDR3 sequence: CASSFSQTRIRDNNQPQHF. CDR3 DNA: TGCGCCAGCAGCTTTTCTCAGACCAGGATCCGGGACAACAATCAGCCCCAGCATTTT.

This clonotype turned up a few times. This chain joins TRBV19 and TRBJ2-1; 11 nucleotides align to TRBD2. V shed 6 bases and J 4 bases; nucleotides not matched to a gene: 5. This CDR3 has 15 amino acids. In germline, CDR1 is LNHDA, CDR2 SQIVND (reference sequence). The CDR3 DNA is TGTGCCAGTAGGCTTAGCGGGGGGGGATACAATGAGCAGTTCTTC. Its translation is CASRLSGGGYNEQFF.

This clonotype has a count of ten or more. The rearrangement uses TRBV6-1 and TRBJ1-1; perhaps TRBD1 as D (5 bases). The V end lost 1 base, the J end lost 1 base, and 13 bases lay between the germline ends. Germline CDR1 MNHNS, CDR2 SASEGT. This CDR3 has 16 residues. Here the CDR3 DNA reads TGTGCCAGCAGTGAAGGGTGGGCACAGGCGAACACTGAAGCTTTCTTT. Translation: CASSEGWAQANTEAFF.

This clonotype was seen only a few times. The rearrangement links TRBV5-5 to TRBJ2-1; 10 bases match TRBD2. Unmatched junction bases numbered 11, after V lost 4 bases and J lost 4 bases. The CDR3 loop spans 17 amino acids. Germline CDR1 is SGHKS and CDR2 is YYEKEE (reference sequence). The CDR3 loop is CASSIRLAGVEYNEQFF. CDR3 sequence (DNA): TGTGCCAGCAGCATTCGTCTAGCGGGAGTGGAGTACAATGAGCAGTTCTTC.

On this clonotype itself: The junction shows a germline mismatch at one end, possibly a read error. CDR3 residues: CASSTGWQAMYEQYF. The CDR3 DNA reads TGTGCCAGTAGTACAGGGTGGCAAGCTATGTACGAGCAATACTTC. The chain carries TRBV19 and TRBJ2-7, with a weak D call TRBD1 (5 bases). This CDR3 is 15 amino acids long. Germline values: CDR1 LNHDA, CDR2 SQIVND (reference sequence).

The sample holds one count of this clonotype. No conserved phenylalanine or tryptophan is present at the end of the CDR3, so a read error is the likely explanation. The rearrangement links TRBV6-1 to TRBJ2-2; 7 nucleotides line up with TRBD1. J lost 3 bases, V lost 5 bases, and 6 bases had no gene match. The CDR3 sequence is 15 residues long. Germline V gene sequence: CDR1 MNHNS, CDR2 SASEGT. The CDR3 sequence is CASSPDRTDTGELFS. In nucleotides, the CDR3 is TGTGCCAGCAGTCCGGACAGGACTGACACCGGGGAGCTGTTTTCT.

The CDR3 sequence: CASQGLSNTGELFF. The CDR3 DNA is TGTGCCAGTCAGGGACTATCGAACACCGGGGAGCTGTTTTTT. The chain carries TRBV9 and TRBJ2-2; 7 positions match TRBD2. Germline CDR1 reads SGDLS; CDR2 reads YYNGEE. V lost 8 bases and J lost 0; bases outside the gene matches: 4. This CDR3 region has 14 residues.

This clonotype was seen at least ten times. The chain recombines TRBV5-5 with TRBJ2-2; TRBD1 is a possible D gene (6 bases). The V gene's germline CDR1 is SGHKS and CDR2 YYEKEE (reference sequence). The ends were cut back, 0 bases at V and 3 bases at J, with 15 bases in the middle. The CDR3 covers 17 residues. The CDR3 loop is CASSLAPGAPDTGELFF. CDR3 nucleotide sequence: TGTGCCAGCAGCTTGGCCCCAGGGGCGCCGGACACCGGGGAGCTGTTTTTT.

This clonotype was counted a few times. The CDR3 protein is CAISTSEGDTQYF. Here the CDR3 DNA reads TGCGCCATCTCAACTAGCGAGGGAGATACGCAGTATTTT. This sequence joins TRBV10-2 and TRBJ2-3; 7 bases fit TRBD2. The CDR3 runs 13 residues. Trimming removed 10 bases from V and 5 bases from J; junction bases left unmatched: 9. Germline assignment: CDR1 WSHSY and CDR2 SAAADI.

This clonotype was recorded at least ten times. This chain connects TRBV6-1 to TRBJ2-1; D not resolved. Trimming removed 8 bases from V and 8 bases from J, with 10 bases in between. Germline V gene data show CDR1 as MNHNS and CDR2 as SASEGT. This CDR3 comprises 11 residues. The CDR3 loop is CASPRLHEQFF. The CDR3 DNA is TGTGCCAGCCCTAGACTCCATGAGCAGTTCTTC.

This clonotype was counted many times. The gene calls are TRBV18 and TRBJ1-3; possible D gene TRBD1, 5 bases. Per germline, CDR1 KGHSH and CDR2 LQKENI. This CDR3 has 16 residues. V lost 3 bases and J 3 bases, leaving 15 bases between the germline ends. CDR3 loop: CASSPAGGPLGNTIYF. Here the CDR3 DNA reads TGTGCCAGCTCACCTGCCGGGGGTCCGCTTGGAAACACCATATATTTT. The full variable domain, in which reference TRBV18 and TRBJ1-3 provide the parts outside the CDR3, is NAGVMQNPRHLVRRRGQEARLRCSPMKGHSHVYWYRQLPEEGLKFMVYLQKENIIDESGMPKERFSAEFPKEGPSILRIQQVVRGDSAAYFCASSPAGGPLGNTIYFGEGSWLTVV.

This clonotype was recorded at least ten times. CDR3 nucleotide sequence: TGTGCCTGGAGTCCCGGGACAGGGGGCTATGGCTACACCTTC. Translation gives CAWSPGTGGYGYTF. The J gene is TRBJ1-2, the V gene TRBV30, with 11 bases aligning to TRBD1. The CDR3 runs to 14 residues. The J segment lost 4 bases and the V segment lost 2 bases, leaving 3 bases of the junction unmatched. Looked up from germline, CDR1 is GTSNPN and CDR2 is SVGIG (reference sequence). The whole variable domain, remainder taken from reference TRBV30 and TRBJ1-2, is SQTIHQWPATLVQPVGSPLSLECTVEGTSNPNLYWYRQAAGRGLQLLFYSVGIGQISSEVPQNLSASRPQDRQFILSSKKLLLSDSGFYLCAWSPGTGGYGYTFGSGTRLTVV.

This chain joins TRBV3-1 and TRBJ2-1; 8 nucleotides match TRBD2. The CDR3 loop spans 17 amino acids. V lost 2 bases and J lost 6; bases outside the gene matches: 12. In germline, CDR1 is LGHDT, CDR2 YNNKEL (reference sequence). CDR3 sequence: CASSQTPGLGGSNEQFF. CDR3 bases: TGTGCCAGCAGCCAAACCCCGGGACTAGGGGGGTCCAATGAGCAGTTCTTC.

There are many counts of this clonotype. The V and J genes are TRBV12-3 or TRBV12-4 and TRBJ2-2; unclear D gene. V was trimmed by 1 base and J by 6 bases, leaving 6 bases between them. This CDR3 has 13 amino acids. CDR3 in amino acids: CASSLGNAGELFF. The CDR3 DNA is TGTGCCAGCAGTTTAGGGAATGCCGGGGAGCTGTTTTTT.

This clonotype was seen ten or more times. The chain carries TRBV12-3 or TRBV12-4 and TRBJ2-7, with D tentatively TRBD1 (6 bases). This CDR3 is built from 14 residues. V dropped 4 bases and J dropped 6 bases, with 16 bases sitting between them. The CDR3 loop is CASSSSLGAGEQYF. Written as DNA, the CDR3 is TGTGCCAGCAGTTCCTCTTTGGGGGCTGGCGAGCAGTACTTC.

The rearrangement joins TRBV4-2 to TRBJ2-1, with TRBD2 matching over 7 bases. Germline CDR1 reads LGHNA; CDR2 reads YNFKEQ. V lost 0 bases, J lost 2 bases, and 7 bases stayed unmatched. This CDR3 has 17 amino acids. The DNA of the CDR3 is TGTGCCAGCAGCCAAGATGAGCGGGATAGGACCTACAATGAGCAGTTCTTC. It specifies CASSQDERDRTYNEQFF.

This clonotype was recorded at least ten times. The CDR3 nucleotides are TGTGCCAGCTCACGAGACGAAAAACTGTTTTTT. Its translation: CASSRDEKLFF. The gene calls are TRBV18 and TRBJ1-4; D gene uncertain. Germline V gives CDR1 KGHSH, CDR2 LQKENI. There are 11 residues in the CDR3. Deletions cut 4 bases from V and 8 bases from J, with 5 bases between.

Ten or more counts support this clonotype. The V gene is TRBV4-1, the J gene TRBJ2-7, with 7 bases aligning to TRBD1. Unmatched junction bases numbered 6, after V lost 0 bases and J lost 4 bases. Germline loops: CDR1 MGHRA, CDR2 YSYEKL. The CDR3 contains 15 residues. The CDR3 coding sequence is TGCGCCAGCAGCCAAGAGAGGGGGCGCGGTTACGAGCAGTACTTC. Translating gives CASSQERGRGYEQYF.

At least ten counts were recorded for this clonotype. The chain uses TRBV3-1 and TRBJ1-6, with no clear D. V lost 0 bases and J 10 bases, leaving 10 bases between the germline ends. The germline V gene has CDR1 LGHDT and CDR2 YNNKEL (reference sequence). This CDR3 comprises 14 residues. The CDR3 here is CASSQERADSPLHF. CDR3 bases: TGTGCCAGCAGCCAAGAAAGGGCGGACTCACCCCTCCACTTT.